The entry below gives a single TCR beta chain sequence along with its context. Its recognized antigen is unknown. No much larger clonotype is one base removed from it; base qualities were not supplied. This sample was included in a study of cytomegalovirus exposure and HLA in healthy donors (dated by TCRdb to 2016 to 2017). Concerning the study at large: In an earlier analysis of 587 of the donors, 250 to 300 Gb of sequence data and about 110 million unique TCR beta sequences from 180 million or so T cells were reported. An early release that covered several hundred HLA-typed donors contained approximately 300 gigabases of sequencing data and approximately 85 million unique TCR sequences. Of the 350 to 450 genotyped donors, roughly 80% fell in the genetic ancestry cluster associated with self-reported Caucasian donors. The aim of the study was to test whether cataloging public T cell receptors could identify signatures of past pathogen exposure. Using immunosequencing, the study profiled T cell repertoires from 666 subjects and related those repertoires to cytomegalovirus serostatus. Besides the first cohort of roughly 700 subjects, a separate validation cohort made up of roughly 130 different subjects was used. To predict cytomegalovirus infection status, the study brought together high-throughput TCR immunosequencing, statistical association of individual TCRs with disease status, and machine learning. To study patterns of TCR occurrence, a later analysis re-analyzed previously published TCR beta repertoires from around 660 donors and added high-resolution HLA genotyping. The later analysis used no new phenotypic data to find candidate immune exposures, relying instead on TCR beta sequences and their occurrence across donors. To decide whether each TCR beta V gene segment behaved as functional or pseudogenic, an earlier analysis of some 600 of the donors relied on high-throughput TCR beta sequencing. Donor age, sex, ethnicity and CMV serostatus were collected together with the repertoire data. A later genetic analysis used genome-wide SNP genotypes for about 60% of the roughly 700 donors, treating that subset as a discovery cohort. All discovery cohort repertoires had been generated on a single sequencing platform. Class I and class II HLA loci were covered by the typing at four-digit resolution. The number of typed donors differed by locus: 629-630 for A, B, C, DRB1 and DQB1; 500 to 550 for DQA1; 606 for DPA1; and some 470 for DPB1. Four or five DR-DQ haplotypes were handled as single units for association and clustering, since linkage in the cohort was strong. Among about 400 genotyped donors of the cohort, an average of about 220,000 unique TCR beta nucleotide sequences was sequenced per donor, of which roughly 17% were non-productive.

The cohort was made up of around 720 healthy bone marrow donors. Cohort members were all nominally healthy when sampled, although unrecorded immune exposures were likely present. The donor tested CMV seropositive, placing the donor among the 250 to 350 seropositive members of the cohort. A peripheral blood sample was collected from each donor, and TCR beta sequencing was performed on peripheral blood mononuclear cells. The Qiagen DNeasy Blood Extraction Kit was used to extract genomic DNA from the blood cell samples. Library method: the immunoSEQ multiplex PCR assay. A mixture of 60 forward primers for TCR Vbeta segments and 13 reverse primers for TCR Jbeta segments was used in the multiplex PCR. The CDR3 region of rearranged TCR beta genes was amplified from genomic DNA with a multiplex PCR assay. Amplified TCR beta libraries were sequenced as 87-base-pair reads on the Illumina HiSeq System. The study's own analysis went as follows. A later analysis tallied tens of millions of unique TCR beta chains across the 550 to 850 repertoires, and roughly 11 million of those chains were shared by two or more donors. Raw reads were error-corrected and collapsed into unique sequences with a nearest-neighbor algorithm that merged closely related sequences to remove PCR and sequencing errors. CDR3 sequences were aligned to IMGT reference sequences to assign V, D and J gene segments. For a sequence to be retained, a match of at least six nucleotides to both a V gene segment and a J gene segment was required. A rearrangement counted as productive if the CDR3 had no stop codons and remained in frame with V and J, and every other rearrangement counted as non-productive. CDR3 was defined by IMGT convention, running from the second conserved V-encoded cysteine to the conserved J-encoded phenylalanine. The earlier analysis of around 640 of the donors excluded sequences that lacked an unambiguous match to a single V gene segment. In an earlier analysis of 587 of the donors, V segments were called functional above 56.7% productive rearrangements and were called segregating when the between-donor standard deviation exceeded 5%. A statistical classification framework was built to diagnose cytomegalovirus status from the catalog of TCR beta chain sequences. In a later analysis, V and J genes were assigned by comparing TCR nucleotide sequences against IMGT/GENE-DB human TR gene sequences. In a later analysis, CDR3 sequences and most-parsimonious VDJ recombination scenarios were assigned using the TCRdist pipeline. In a later analysis, each TCR beta chain was defined by its CDR3 amino acid sequence together with its V-gene family, and reads without a unique V-gene family were excluded. In a later analysis, approximately 640 highly shared, low-generation-probability nucleotide sequences were removed to address suspected cross-contamination and a sequencing artifact. In a later analysis, a clonal expansion index for each public chain was calculated from normalized within-repertoire ranks of inferred template counts. In a later analysis, generation probabilities were computed with a VDJ recombination model fitted to out-of-frame rearrangements, and the resulting probabilities were checked against IGoR. In a later analysis, TCR-TCR, TCR-HLA and TCR-CMV co-occurrence was scored with hypergeometric tests, and a repertoire-size bias correction was applied to TCR pairs. A later analysis estimated false discovery rates by permuting HLA or CMV assignments 20 times. In a later analysis, co-occurring TCRs were grouped with DBSCAN, and TCRdist sequence similarity was added when clustering was performed within HLA-allele-positive subsets. Co-occurrence clustering excluded repertoires with fewer than 30,000 or more than 120,000 public chains, plus five with anomalous nucleotide sharing. Held by TCRdb, this immuneACCESS table contains in-frame sequences only and omits some clones. Under half of the omission traces to an unresolved V gene where checked; the cause of the rest is unknown. V, J and clone size are taken as reported in that table, and D and trimming were inferred from the DNA itself. The sample table records some 97,000 clones; more than 60% of these occur just once. Jointly, the top ten make up around 5% of the sample.

The research as a whole found: The sequencing pipeline was judged likely to have produced a cluster of highly shared sequence variants as a technical artifact. In a later analysis, several top co-occurrence clusters were reported to appear linked to parvovirus B19, influenza, CMV and Epstein-Barr virus. A later analysis found that HLA-associated TCR beta chains were more clonally expanded and had lower generation probabilities than equally common non-associated chains. In vitro tests confirmed that a few of the cytomegalovirus-associated TCR beta chains recognize cytomegalovirus antigens. The 87-base-pair reads could not distinguish some IMGT-functional V segments, including TRBV6-2 and TRBV6-3, so those segments were excluded. According to a later genetic analysis, donors in an Asian-associated ancestry cluster had fewer N-insertions in productive TCRs than the approximately 700-donor mean. HLA typing was unavailable for some donors at each locus, so association tests used only the typed subset. In a later genetic analysis, a missense DCLRE1C variant was associated with V-gene and J-gene trimming of TCR beta chains, and the association was replicated in an independent cohort. Immune exposure information for the cohort was limited to CMV serostatus. This cohort had only TCR beta chains sequenced, and the lack of alpha or paired-chain data limited which features could be detected. Sequencing depth was assumed to be roughly uniform across donors in the presence/absence analyses, though that assumption may not hold. The classifier was reported to diagnose cytomegalovirus status with high specificity and sensitivity in both the original cohort and the validation cohort. Because counts were too low, about 15 rarely observed V segments, including chromosome 9 orphons, were left out of the earlier analysis of approximately 500 of the donors. In a later analysis, most CMV-associated TCR beta chains were found to appear HLA-restricted, with HLA associations seemingly driven largely by CMV exposure. Broadly in line with IMGT annotations, most TCR beta V segments showed up in productive rearrangements about 90% or about 30% of the time in an earlier analysis of roughly 590 of the donors. Across donors, most TCR sequences were observed very rarely, whereas some public TCRs were present in many individuals. At a false discovery rate of 0.05, a later analysis linked around 17,000 TCR beta sequences to specific HLA alleles. The authors suggested that the approach could potentially be generalized to other disease states and immunological phenotypes. A further reported finding was that TCR beta sequences accurately predicted the HLA-A and HLA-B alleles for most subjects in the first cohort. In the study, some 160 TCR beta chains were listed as associated with cytomegalovirus. When HLA alleles, especially DR and DQ, strongly co-occurred, TCR associations were difficult to assign to individual alleles. Correlated functional status among segregating V segments might be attributable to linkage disequilibrium, but an unknown experimental factor could not be ruled out. A later analysis found that TCR association rates varied across HLA loci, with DRB1 alleles showing the most associated TCRs and HLA-C alleles the fewest.

At the junction V is shortened by 6 bases and J by 4 bases, with 17 bases in between. CDR3 length: 15 amino acids, cysteine to phenylalanine. Only the CDR3 region is kept as DNA, spanning 45 bases read in frame from base 1. Based on the germline V gene, the CDR1 and CDR2 sequences are SGHDT and YYEEEE. The sequenced material came from PBMCs. This chain joins TRBV5-6 to TRBJ2-1; the D region possibly corresponds to TRBD1 (5 bases align). This receptor was taken from a woman under 30 in good health and CMV-seropositive. The DNA sequence is given as TGTGCCAGCACTTTCGGATTGACAGAGTACAATGAGCAGTTCTTC. Its protein reads: CASTFGLTEYNEQFF.